These 12 T cell receptor beta chains share one sample of origin, sequenced in a study of PD-1 blockade in classical Hodgkin lymphoma. Using immunoSEQ multiplex PCR, the repertoire was profiled, and TCRdb retains in-frame clones only, with some absent. The sample carries 10,000 to 14,000 clones, less than 80% recorded once. All patients experienced relapse after autologous stem cell transplantation, and brentuximab vedotin exposure was variable. The material was peripheral blood mononuclear cells (PBMCs), obtained at baseline. These receptors were obtained from a human donor with classical Hodgkin lymphoma.

The V call is TRBV30, the J call TRBJ2-1; 10 positions match TRBD2. V trimming: 1 base; J trimming: 12 bases; junction bases outside the gene matches: 12. Looked up from germline, CDR1 is GTSNPN and CDR2 is SVGIG (reference sequence). This CDR3 comprises 15 residues. The CDR3 DNA is TGTGCCTGGAGTGAACTAGGAGCGGGGGGGCTTGGGCAGTTCTTC. Amino acid sequence: CAWSELGAGGLGQFF.

This chain uses TRBV7-9 with TRBJ1-4; 9 bases agree with TRBD1. The CDR3 is made up of 15 amino acids. The germline V gene encodes CDR1 SEHNR and CDR2 FQNEAQ (reference sequence). Trimming at V came to 5 bases and at J to 2 bases, leaving 3 bases not matched to a gene. The CDR3 DNA sequence: TGTGCCAGCAGCCATACAGGGGGCACTAATGAAAAACTGTTTTTT. Translating gives CASSHTGGTNEKLFF.

This clone was picked up one time. The V call is TRBV6-5, the J call TRBJ1-6; the D gene is possibly TRBD1 (5 bases). Per the germline V gene, CDR1 is MNHEY and CDR2 is SVGAGI. This CDR3 has 15 amino acids. Trimming cost V 6 bases and J 3 bases, with 12 bases left between them. The CDR3 loop is CASRPPGIYNSPLHF. The CDR3 DNA is TGTGCCAGCAGACCGCCAGGGATCTATAATTCACCCCTCCACTTT.

CDR3 nucleotide sequence: TGTGCCAGCAGCAAAGGCGAAACCCGGGACAGGGTAAGCTCCTACAATGAGCAGTTCTTC. This translates into CASSKGETRDRVSSYNEQFF. The chain uses TRBV21-1 and TRBJ2-1; the table's D call TRBD1 went unverified against the DNA. TRBV21-1 is listed as a pseudogene. The CDR3 runs to 20 residues.

The chain uses TRBV5-1 and TRBJ2-3, with a weak D call TRBD1 (6 bases). Trimming took 8 bases from V and 0 from J, leaving 19 bases between them. CDR1 and CDR2 (germline): SGHRS, YFSETQ. This CDR3 contains 16 residues. The CDR3 bases are TGCGCCAGTCCGACCGGGACACACAAGAGCACAGATACGCAGTATTTT. Translated: CASPTGTHKSTDTQYF.

This clone has a handful of counts. CDR3 amino acids: CASSLNGGRETQYF. CDR3 sequence (DNA): TGTGCCAGCAGCTTAAACGGGGGGCGCGAGACCCAGTACTTC. The chain is built from TRBV7-2 and TRBJ2-5, with TRBD2 as a possible D gene (7 bases). The germline V and J ends were trimmed by 2 bases and 5 bases, with 12 bases remaining between them. The CDR3 is 14 amino acids. CDR1 is SGHTA, CDR2 FQGNSA, per germline.

The chain is built from TRBV19 and TRBJ1-1; the match to TRBD1 covers 7 bases. There are 14 residues in the CDR3. Germline CDR1 is LNHDA and CDR2 is SQIVND (reference sequence). Trimming removed 5 bases from V and 6 bases from J; junction bases left unmatched: 9. The CDR3 reads CASSAQGPGAEAFF. The CDR3 DNA follows: TGTGCCAGTAGTGCACAGGGGCCAGGGGCTGAAGCTTTCTTT.

In this sample, this clone turned up once. V usage is TRBV5-1 and J usage is TRBJ2-1; 10 positions agree with TRBD1. Germline V gives CDR1 SGHRS, CDR2 YFSETQ. The CDR3 runs to 15 residues. V lost 5 bases to trimming and J lost 4 bases; unmatched junction nucleotides: 6. For the CDR3, the DNA is TGCGCCAGCAGTTTTGGGACAGGGGTTTACAATGAGCAGTTCTTC. Amino acid sequence: CASSFGTGVYNEQFF.

In nucleotides, the CDR3 is TGTGCCAGCAGCTTAAATCGGTTTGGTGTGCGGCCAGCTAATGAAAAACTGTTTTTT. This sequence encodes CASSLNRFGVRPANEKLFF. This sequence joins TRBV7-2 and TRBJ1-4, with D unresolved. The CDR3 length is 19 residues. Germline V gene data show CDR1 as SGHTA and CDR2 as FQGNSA. The ends were cut back, 2 bases at V and 3 bases at J, with 22 bases in the middle.

V and J are TRBV9 and TRBJ1-2; 7 nucleotides match TRBD1. This CDR3 comprises 13 residues. Germline V gives CDR1 SGDLS, CDR2 YYNGEE. Trimming removed 4 bases from V and 1 base from J; junction bases left unmatched: 1. The CDR3 DNA reads TGTGCCAGCAGCTGGGACAGTAACTATGGCTACACCTTC. It yields the protein CASSWDSNYGYTF.

The sample holds a few counts of this clone. The CDR3 region has the DNA TGTGCCAGCGCACTCGCGGCCGGTGGACCCGGGGAGCTGTTTTTT. Translating gives CASALAAGGPGELFF. The V gene is TRBV28, the J gene TRBJ2-2; D is unresolved. V was trimmed by 8 bases and J by 6 bases, leaving 19 bases between them. The CDR3 consists of 15 residues. Germline lookup yields CDR1 MDHEN and CDR2 SYDVKM.

The chain recombines TRBV4-3 with TRBJ1-2, with 8 bases lining up with TRBD1. CDR1 LGHNA and CDR2 YSLEER come from the germline V gene. The CDR3 loop spans 15 amino acids. V gave up 0 bases and J gave up 8 bases; unmatched junction bases: 8. CDR3 residues: CASSQDFRTGSGYTF. The DNA of the CDR3 is TGCGCCAGCAGCCAAGATTTCAGGACAGGGAGCGGCTACACCTTC.